This TCR beta chain stems from a study of T cell changes during pregnancy in multiple sclerosis. J lost 1 base, V lost 7 bases, and 5 bases had no gene match. CDR1 is SQVTM, CDR2 ANQGSEA, per germline. This CDR3 spans 14 amino acids. Here immunoSEQ multiplex PCR was the method, and the copy in TCRdb shows in-frame clones only, minus some. This table holds 45,000 to 55,000 clones, approximately 92% found once. The specimen was CD4+ T cells from peripheral blood mononuclear cells, collected in the second trimester of pregnancy. This sequence was found in a female donor in good health, enrolled as a control in a pregnancy study. This chain links TRBV29-1 with TRBJ2-3; 10 bases are shared with TRBD2. CDR3 sequence reads: CSGSLAGRTDTQYF. Here the CDR3 DNA reads TGCAGCGGCTCACTAGCGGGGCGCACAGATACGCAGTATTTT.